One sample yielded the 32 T cell receptor beta chains listed below, sequenced in a study of T cell responses to AZD1222 COVID-19 vaccine. Sequencing used immunoSEQ multiplex PCR; TCRdb keeps in-frame clones, though not all of them. Of 97,000 or so clones in the sample, around 86% were seen once. The sequences come from peripheral blood, collected on day 0 of AZD1222 vaccination. Every receptor here comes from an adult in good health.

J is TRBJ1-2 and V is TRBV18; 8 bases are shared with TRBD1. CDR3 size: 16 residues. J gave up 6 bases and V 1 base, and 10 bases lay outside the gene matches. Looked up from germline, CDR1 is KGHSH and CDR2 is LQKENI. The CDR3 reads CASSPRNKDRDDGYTF. In DNA form, the CDR3 reads TGTGCCAGCTCACCACGGAACAAGGACAGGGACGATGGCTACACCTTC.

This chain uses TRBV6-2 or TRBV6-3 with TRBJ2-1; D possibly corresponds to TRBD2 (6 bases). The germline gives CDR1 MNHEY, CDR2 SVGEGT. Between the trimmed V and J ends, which lost 2 bases and 9 bases, there was a span of 20 bases. CDR3 size: 16 residues. Written as DNA, the CDR3 is TGTGCCAGCAGTTACAGGAGGGACGGGCACCGGATTGAGCAGTTCTTC. Its translation: CASSYRRDGHRIEQFF.

The genes are TRBV5-6 and TRBJ1-2; no firm D call. Germline-derived CDR1 and CDR2 are SGHDT and YYEEEE. This CDR3 region has 15 residues. Deletions cut 4 bases from V and 2 bases from J, with 15 bases between. The CDR3 bases are TGTGCCAGCAGCCCAATGATACCGGAAAACTATGGCTACACCTTC. Translating it yields CASSPMIPENYGYTF.

This sequence joins TRBV9 and TRBJ2-2; D remains ambiguous. Germline loops: CDR1 SGDLS, CDR2 YYNGEE. Trimming left V 0 bases short and J 7 bases short, with 10 bases between. CDR3 length: 14 residues. The CDR3 loop reads CASSVAVQVGELFF. The CDR3 DNA sequence: TGTGCCAGCAGCGTAGCAGTTCAGGTCGGGGAGCTGTTTTTT.

This clone was seen more than once but under ten times. This chain links TRBV9 with TRBJ1-6; D possibly corresponds to TRBD1 (5 bases). V lost 6 bases to trimming and J lost 7 bases, with 14 bases between them. The germline gives CDR1 SGDLS, CDR2 YYNGEE. This CDR3 spans 14 amino acids. CDR3 protein: CASTGGGQNSPLHF. The CDR3 DNA reads as TGTGCCAGCACCGGGGGAGGGCAGAATTCACCCCTCCACTTT.

The V gene is TRBV11-2, the J gene TRBJ2-1; D unresolved. CDR1 and CDR2 from the germline V gene are SGHAT and FQNNGV. This CDR3 has 13 residues. V was shortened by 5 bases and J by 2 bases, with 7 bases between the two germline ends. This chain's CDR3 is CASSLGTYNEQFF. Here the CDR3 DNA reads TGTGCCAGCAGCCTGGGAACCTACAATGAGCAGTTCTTC.

This rearrangement joins TRBV6-2 or TRBV6-3 to TRBJ1-2, with 9 bases lining up with TRBD1. V shed 2 bases and J 4 bases; nucleotides not matched to a gene: 5. Germline V gene data show CDR1 as MNHEY and CDR2 as SVGEGT. This CDR3 region has 15 residues. In nucleotides, the CDR3 is TGTGCCAGCAGTTACCAGGGGGACAGGGCCTATGGCTACACCTTC. Translated: CASSYQGDRAYGYTF.

This clone was seen a handful of times. The CDR3 region has the DNA TGTGCCATCAGTGAGTCGACCCCTACCGTCTCCGGGGAGCTGTTTTTT. This translates into CAISESTPTVSGELFF. V and J are TRBV10-3 and TRBJ2-2; the D is unclear. Trimming pared 0 bases from V and 6 bases from J, leaving 14 bases between. This CDR3 spans 16 amino acids. Germline V gives CDR1 ENHRY, CDR2 SYGVKD.

The chain combines TRBV6-1 with TRBJ1-6; D ambiguous. This CDR3 is 14 amino acids long. V lost 2 bases to trimming and J lost 10 bases, with 12 bases between them. Germline lookup yields CDR1 MNHNS and CDR2 SASEGT. Here the CDR3 reads CASSESGGRSPLHF. CDR3 coding DNA: TGTGCCAGCAGTGAATCGGGTGGCCGGTCACCCCTCCACTTT.

The chain combines TRBV2 with TRBJ2-7; the D is unclear. V was clipped by 6 bases and J by 0 bases, with 12 bases between them. The germline V gene encodes CDR1 SNHLY and CDR2 FYNNEI. The CDR3 spans 14 residues. The CDR3 bases are TGTGCCAGCAGATTAATACAGAACTCCTACGAGCAGTACTTC. Its translation is CASRLIQNSYEQYF.

Concerning this clone: Germline and junction disagree at one end, which may indicate a read error. This sequence joins TRBV6-4 and TRBJ2-3; D remains ambiguous. Per the germline V gene, CDR1 is MRHNA and CDR2 is SNTAGT. This CDR3 contains 16 residues. The CDR3 DNA is TGTGCCAGCAGCCTTCATCTTCAACTACGCACGGATACGCAGTATTTT. This encodes CASSLHLQLRTDTQYF.

Comment on this clone: At one of its ends the junction is not consistent with the germline gene, which may arise from a read error. The rearrangement uses TRBV7-7 and TRBJ2-5; D is perhaps TRBD1 (5 bases). Germline V CDR1 and CDR2: SSHAT, FNYEAQ (reference sequence). The CDR3 covers 14 residues. CDR3 bases: TGTGCTAGCAGCGTAGGGGCACCTCAAGAGACCCAGTACTTC. This codes for CASSVGAPQETQYF.

The chain has TRBV25-1 and TRBJ1-2; the D gene is possibly TRBD1 (6 bases). Germline V lookup: CDR1 MGHDK, CDR2 SYGVNS. The CDR3 loop spans 13 amino acids. V was clipped by 4 bases and J by 4 bases, with 10 bases between them. CDR3 sequence reads: CASSAGTSYGYTF. The CDR3 DNA sequence: TGTGCCAGCAGTGCCGGGACAAGCTATGGCTACACCTTC.

The rearrangement joins TRBV28 to TRBJ2-1; D gene unclear. Germline CDR1 MDHEN, CDR2 SYDVKM. The CDR3 is 16 residues long. Trimming cost V 6 bases and J 7 bases, with 22 bases left between them. CDR3 bases: TGTGCCAGCAGCCCCTTCGGTTGGGCAATCGCGAATGAGCAGTTCTTC. Amino acid sequence: CASSPFGWAIANEQFF.

The J gene is TRBJ2-7, the V gene TRBV7-9, with D possibly being TRBD1 (6 bases). Trimming cost V 5 bases and J 2 bases, with 10 bases left between them. Germline CDR1 and CDR2: SEHNR and FQNEAQ (reference sequence). CDR3 length equals 13 residues. CDR3 in amino acids: CASSKGQTYEQYF. The CDR3 DNA is TGTGCCAGCAGCAAGGGACAAACCTACGAGCAGTACTTC.

This rearrangement joins TRBV18 to TRBJ1-2, with D maybe TRBD1 (5 bases). The V gene lost 0 bases and the J gene lost 3 bases, with 8 bases spanning the gap. CDR3 length equals 14 residues. Germline values: CDR1 KGHSH, CDR2 LQKENI. The CDR3: CASSPPQGDYGYTF. Written as DNA, the CDR3 is TGTGCCAGCTCACCACCGCAGGGCGACTATGGCTACACCTTC.

V is TRBV29-1 and J is TRBJ1-1; 12 bases align to TRBD1. The V gene's germline CDR1 is SQVTM and CDR2 ANQGSEA. CDR3 length: 15 amino acids. V lost 5 bases to trimming and J lost 0 bases; unmatched junction nucleotides: 4. Here the CDR3 reads CSVTGTGGMNTEAFF. CDR3 sequence (DNA): TGCAGCGTTACCGGGACAGGGGGCATGAACACTGAAGCTTTCTTT. Filled out from reference TRBV29-1 and TRBJ1-1, the complete variable domain reads SAVISQKPSRDICQRGTSLTIQCQVDSQVTMMFWYRQQPGQSLTLIATANQGSEATYESGFVIDKFPISRPNLTFSTLTVSNMSPEDSSIYLCSVTGTGGMNTEAFFGQGTRLTVV.

The chain uses TRBV15 and TRBJ1-4, with D perhaps TRBD1 (5 bases). Germline CDR1 reads LNHNV; CDR2 reads YYDKDF (reference sequence). Trimming left V 1 base short and J 0 bases short, with 15 bases between. This CDR3 comprises 18 residues. DNA of the CDR3: TGTGCCACCAGCAGAGTGGGACGGTTAACTGCAACTAATGAAAAACTGTTTTTT. Amino acids: CATSRVGRLTATNEKLFF.

The chain uses TRBV7-2 and TRBJ1-2; 7 bases align to TRBD1. Germline V gene data show CDR1 as SGHTA and CDR2 as FQGNSA. With 4 bases clipped from V and 3 bases from J, the junction kept 11 bases outside the gene matches. This CDR3 spans 16 amino acids. The CDR3 coding sequence is TGTGCCAGCAGCTCTCGACAGGGCCGAGGGGACTATGGCTACACCTTC. As protein: CASSSRQGRGDYGYTF.

The rearrangement uses TRBV6-2 or TRBV6-3 and TRBJ1-5; D is undetermined. The CDR3 has 14 amino acids. Trimming removed 5 bases at V and 2 bases at J, with 10 bases between. Germline V gene lookup returns CDR1 MNHEY and CDR2 SVGEGT. The CDR3 spells CASSPTGGNQPQHF. CDR3 bases: TGTGCCAGCAGTCCCACCGGGGGCAATCAGCCCCAGCATTTT.

This chain connects TRBV7-6 to TRBJ2-3; 7 bases map to TRBD2. CDR1 is SGHVS and CDR2 is FNYEAQ in the germline V gene. This CDR3 contains 13 residues. The CDR3: CVSGEPNTDTQYF. In DNA, the CDR3 is TGTGTGAGCGGGGAACCAAATACAGATACGCAGTATTTT.

The chain uses TRBV20-1 and TRBJ2-1; D uncertain. The CDR3 is 12 residues long. CDR1 and CDR2 from the germline V gene are DFQATT and SNEGSKA (reference sequence). Trimming pared 3 bases from V and 9 bases from J, leaving 12 bases between. The CDR3 nucleotides are TGCAGTGCTAGTCCCCGATTTCGTGAGCAGTTCTTC. Residues: CSASPRFREQFF.

This rearrangement joins TRBV2 to TRBJ1-4; no clear D. CDR3 length: 11 residues. Trimming stripped 3 bases from V and 7 bases from J, with 3 bases between. In germline, CDR1 is SNHLY, CDR2 FYNNEI. CDR3 amino acids: CASSDREKLFF. The CDR3 coding sequence is TGTGCCAGCAGTGATCGTGAAAAACTGTTTTTT.

The chain links TRBV27 to TRBJ1-1; D gene uncertain. Germline CDR1 and CDR2: MNHEY and SMNVEV (reference sequence). CDR3 length equals 11 residues. V lost 6 bases to trimming and J lost 4 bases, with 6 bases between them. For the CDR3, the DNA is TGTGCCAGCAGCCGGGGCACTGAAGCTTTCTTT. It translates to CASSRGTEAFF.

This clone was detected a few times. This chain links TRBV10-3 with TRBJ2-2, with D hard to call. The CDR3 sequence is 13 residues long. The V gene lost 6 bases and the J gene lost 7 bases, with 12 bases spanning the gap. The germline V gene encodes CDR1 ENHRY and CDR2 SYGVKD. CDR3 bases: TGTGCCATCAGAGGGCCGGCGCACGGGGAGCTGTTTTTT. Amino acids: CAIRGPAHGELFF.

In this sample, this clone turned up a few times. The chain carries TRBV11-3 and TRBJ1-1; 8 bases agree with TRBD1. Per the germline V gene, CDR1 is SGHNT and CDR2 is YENEEA. J lost 3 bases, V lost 0 bases, and 6 bases had no gene match. This CDR3 has 16 residues. The chain's CDR3 is CASSLDPRTGYTEAFF. The CDR3 DNA follows: TGTGCCAGCAGCTTAGATCCTCGGACAGGGTACACTGAAGCTTTCTTT.

This chain joins TRBV2 and TRBJ2-7; maybe TRBD2 (7 bases). The V end was cut by 0 bases, the J end by 6 bases, with 15 bases between. The CDR3 is 15 amino acids. Per the germline V gene, CDR1 is SNHLY and CDR2 is FYNNEI. This chain's CDR3 is CASSEARGQGSEQYF. CDR3 nucleotide sequence: TGTGCCAGCAGTGAAGCGCGGGGGCAGGGGAGCGAGCAGTACTTC.

The gene calls are TRBV2 and TRBJ1-2, with 11 positions matching TRBD1. V lost 5 bases to trimming and J lost 6 bases; unmatched junction nucleotides: 8. Germline CDR1 and CDR2: SNHLY and FYNNEI. This CDR3 has 15 residues. The CDR3 sequence: CASSLGTGGLNGYTF. CDR3 in DNA: TGTGCCAGCAGTCTCGGGACAGGGGGGCTGAATGGCTACACCTTC. The variable domain in full, completed from reference TRBV2 and TRBJ1-2, reads EPEVTQTPSHQVTQMGQEVILRCVPISNHLYFYWYRQILGQKVEFLVSFYNNEISEKSEIFDDQFSVERPDGSNFTLKIRSTKLEDSAMYFCASSLGTGGLNGYTFGSGTRLTVV.

The CDR3 DNA sequence: TGCAGCGTTTTTAGCGGGGTCCTCTCCTACAATGAGCAGTTCTTC. Translating it yields CSVFSGVLSYNEQFF. J is TRBJ2-1 and V is TRBV29-1, with 8 nucleotides matching TRBD2. CDR1 and CDR2 (germline): SQVTM, ANQGSEA. CDR3 length: 15 residues. After removal of 5 bases from V and 0 bases from J, the junction contained 6 bases not matched to a gene.

The chain links TRBV5-1 to TRBJ2-3; D ambiguous. V was pared by 0 bases and J by 0 bases, with 8 bases between. Germline V CDR1 and CDR2: SGHRS, YFSETQ. The length of the CDR3 is 15 residues. The chain's CDR3 is CASSLGVFSTDTQYF. In nucleotides, the CDR3 is TGCGCCAGCAGCTTGGGAGTATTCAGCACAGATACGCAGTATTTT.

V gene TRBV7-2 combines with J gene TRBJ2-2, with D possibly being TRBD1 (6 bases). The CDR3 spans 16 residues. Germline values: CDR1 SGHTA, CDR2 FQGNSA. Trimming left V 5 bases short and J 7 bases short, with 20 bases between. The CDR3 here is CASSPLNPTGRGELFF. The CDR3 coding sequence is TGTGCCAGCAGCCCGCTTAACCCGACAGGACGCGGGGAGCTGTTTTTT.

The chain uses TRBV4-2 and TRBJ2-3; either TRBD1 or TRBD2 may fit D (6 bases each). V was cut by 2 bases and J by 0 bases, with 21 bases left in between. The germline V gene has CDR1 LGHNA and CDR2 YNFKEQ. The CDR3 has 19 amino acids. The CDR3 sequence: CASSQKRGADSSSTDTQYF. CDR3 DNA sequence: TGTGCCAGCAGCCAAAAAAGGGGGGCTGACTCATCTAGCACAGATACGCAGTATTTT.